Shown below are 9 T cell receptor beta chains from a single sample sequenced in a study of regulatory T cells in long-lasting Graves disease. Time point reported: newly diagnosed GD, antithyroid drugs for less than 3 months. From PBMCs, RNA was extracted and then used to make the TCR library. Construction of the TCR beta libraries employed iRepertoire HTBI primers in conjunction with Arm-PCR of CDR3 regions. MiXCR was run by TCRdb on the multiplex PCR reads, yielding one entry per CDR3 protein. Here the sample spans a few hundred thousand distinct CDR3 sequences, approximately 10% being singletons. The sample was also linked to a second study, of T cells in Graves' hyperthyroidism and ophthalmopathy.

Specimen: peripheral blood mononuclear cells (PBMCs), collected at new diagnosis, from a patient treated with antithyroid drugs. The receptors stem from a woman between 18 and 30 years old with Graves disease.

This clonotype has ten or more counts. The chain recombines TRBV28 with TRBJ2-1, with 7 bases that match TRBD2. V was clipped by 2 bases and J by 2 bases; unmatched bases: 12. CDR1 and CDR2 from the germline V gene are MDHEN and SYDVKM. The CDR3 loop spans 18 amino acids. CDR3 protein: CASSLGWGTTRTYNEQFF. CDR3 nucleotides: TGTGCCAGCAGTTTAGGTTGGGGGACTACAAGAACCTACAATGAGCAGTTCTTC.

Many counts were recorded for this clonotype. The gene calls are TRBV4-1 and TRBJ1-2; no clear D gene. Germline CDR1 MGHRA, CDR2 YSYEKL. V shed 1 base and J shed 6 bases, with 12 bases lying between them. This CDR3 region has 14 residues. Here the CDR3 DNA reads TGCGCCAGCAGCCAAGTTTTAGGGTTAGATGGCTACACCTTC. This translates into CASSQVLGLDGYTF.

This CDR3 is CASSEKLAGPQSGELFF. Here the CDR3 DNA reads TGCGCCAGCAGTGAAAAGCTAGCGGGGCCCCAAAGCGGGGAGCTGTTTTTT. The chain uses TRBV10-1 and TRBJ2-2, with 9 bases fitting TRBD2. J lost 7 bases, V lost 3 bases, and 12 bases had no gene match. The CDR3 runs to 17 residues. Germline V lookup: CDR1 WNHNN, CDR2 SYGVQD (reference sequence).

Many counts were recorded for this clonotype. The rearrangement uses TRBV20-1 and TRBJ2-3, with D possibly matching TRBD2 (6 bases). The V end was cut by 6 bases, the J end by 6 bases, with 10 bases between. The CDR3 consists of 11 residues. The germline gives CDR1 DFQATT, CDR2 SNEGSKA (reference sequence). The CDR3 protein is CSAKRADTQYF. In nucleotides, the CDR3 is TGCAGTGCCAAGCGGGCGGATACGCAGTATTTT.

There are many counts of this clonotype. V gene TRBV2 combines with J gene TRBJ1-1; 7 bases are shared with TRBD1. The germline gives CDR1 SNHLY, CDR2 FYNNEI. The CDR3 is 14 residues long. With V trimmed by 7 bases and J by 1 base, 6 bases remained unmatched. CDR3 sequence: CASITRGGNTEAFF. The CDR3 DNA is TGTGCCAGCATCACCAGGGGGGGGAACACTGAAGCTTTCTTT.

This clonotype was recorded many times. The gene calls are TRBV20-1 and TRBJ2-1; 8 nucleotides agree with TRBD2. The J segment lost 0 bases and the V segment lost 3 bases, leaving 10 bases of the junction unmatched. The germline gives CDR1 DFQATT, CDR2 SNEGSKA (reference sequence). This CDR3 contains 17 residues. This CDR3 reads CSARGGRFPSSYNEQFF. CDR3 nucleotides: TGCAGTGCTAGGGGCGGGAGGTTCCCCAGCTCCTACAATGAGCAGTTCTTC.

This clonotype was counted at least ten times. The chain uses TRBV9 and TRBJ1-1; 7 bases agree with TRBD1. J gave up 0 bases and V 3 bases, and 5 bases lay outside the gene matches. This CDR3 region has 15 residues. Germline-derived CDR1 and CDR2 are SGDLS and YYNGEE. CDR3 sequence (DNA): TGTGCCAGCAGCGAAGGGGGACAGCTGAACACTGAAGCTTTCTTT. Amino acids: CASSEGGQLNTEAFF.

The table lists this clonotype with many counts. This chain connects TRBV7-9 to TRBJ2-1; D gene ambiguous. Germline CDR1 SEHNR, CDR2 FQNEAQ (reference sequence). Trimming shortened V by 6 bases and J by 6 bases, and 12 bases separated the two germline ends. The CDR3 spans 13 residues. The CDR3 DNA is TGTGCCAGCAGACTCCCTACGGGCAATGAGCAGTTCTTC. It codes for CASRLPTGNEQFF.

This clonotype was observed once. The chain combines TRBV7-6 with TRBJ2-3, with TRBD2 matching 12 bases. The length of the CDR3 is 16 residues. The germline gives CDR1 SGHVS, CDR2 FNYEAQ. The trim removed 3 bases at V and 0 bases at J, leaving 1 base unmatched. The CDR3 DNA follows: TGTGCCAGCAGCTTTGGGACTAGCGGGAGCACAGATACGCAGTATTTT. Its protein product is CASSFGTSGSTDTQYF.